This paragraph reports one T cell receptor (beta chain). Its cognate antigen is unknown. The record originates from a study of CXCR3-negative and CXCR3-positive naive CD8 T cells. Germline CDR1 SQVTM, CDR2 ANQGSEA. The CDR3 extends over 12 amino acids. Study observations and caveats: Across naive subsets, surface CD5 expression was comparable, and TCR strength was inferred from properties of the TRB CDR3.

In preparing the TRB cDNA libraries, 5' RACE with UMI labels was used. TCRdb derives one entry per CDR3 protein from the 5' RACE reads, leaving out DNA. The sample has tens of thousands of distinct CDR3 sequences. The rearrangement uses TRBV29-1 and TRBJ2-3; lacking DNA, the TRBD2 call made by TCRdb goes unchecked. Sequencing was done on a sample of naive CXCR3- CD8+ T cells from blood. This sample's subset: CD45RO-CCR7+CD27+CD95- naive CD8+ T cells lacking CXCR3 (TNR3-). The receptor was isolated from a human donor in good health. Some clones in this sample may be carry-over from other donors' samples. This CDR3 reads CSVDRGPDTQYF.